This T cell receptor (beta chain) was sequenced during a study of identical twins. Trimming cost V 0 bases and J 5 bases, with 16 bases left between them. This CDR3 region has 16 residues. Germline lookup yields CDR1 MGHRA and CDR2 YSYEKL. TCRdb recomputed calls from the 5' RACE reads with MiXCR, one row per CDR3 protein. The repertoire includes about 890,000 distinct CDR3 sequences, 10% to 15% of them detected once, and around 1.6% sits in the top ten. This clonotype was observed at least ten times. These data were also reused for a study on yellow fever vaccine responses in identical twins.

The sequence derives from a woman in her late teens or twenties in good health. The specimen sequenced was PBMCs. The chain carries TRBV4-1 and TRBJ2-5; D uncertain. The CDR3 reads CASSQETLSGWETQYF. CDR3 coding DNA: TGCGCCAGCAGCCAAGAAACCCTGTCCGGATGGGAGACCCAGTACTTC.